These 9 T cell receptor beta chains originate from one sample sequenced in a study of cytomegalovirus exposure and HLA in healthy donors. Some clones are missing from TCRdb's copy, which holds only in-frame ones; the method was immunoSEQ multiplex PCR. The sample lists roughly 330,000 clones, approximately 90% occurring once. The sample taken for sequencing was PBMCs. All receptors come from a woman aged 25 to 39 in good health and CMV-seropositive.

This clone was detected only a few times. This chain connects TRBV28 to TRBJ1-3; unclear D gene. In germline, CDR1 is MDHEN, CDR2 SYDVKM. V lost 3 bases and J 0 bases, leaving 6 bases between the germline ends. The length of the CDR3 is 14 residues. The CDR3 sequence is CASSFRNSGNTIYF. Here the CDR3 DNA reads TGTGCCAGCAGTTTCCGCAACTCTGGAAACACCATATATTTT.

This clone was seen only a few times. The chain carries TRBV14 and TRBJ2-7; D not certain. Germline-derived CDR1 and CDR2 are SGHDN and FVKESK. This CDR3 region has 14 residues. Trimming removed 0 bases at V and 0 bases at J, with 6 bases between. The CDR3: CASSQEGSSYEQYF. DNA for the CDR3: TGTGCCAGCAGCCAAGAAGGCAGCTCCTACGAGCAGTACTTC.

This clone was detected once. The genes are TRBV5-4 and TRBJ2-1; TRBD2 aligns across 8 bases. Per germline, CDR1 SGHNT and CDR2 YYREEE (reference sequence). V was pared by 4 bases and J by 6 bases, with 6 bases of the junction left unmatched. This CDR3 comprises 14 residues. The CDR3 nucleotides read TGTGCCAGCAGCCCGGGACTAGTCCCCAATGAGCAGTTCTTC. Protein: CASSPGLVPNEQFF.

This clone showed up just once. This rearrangement joins TRBV2 to TRBJ2-7; 7 bases align to TRBD2. Trimming at V came to 5 bases and at J to 2 bases, leaving 6 bases not matched to a gene. From germline, CDR1 is SNHLY and CDR2 FYNNEI. The CDR3 is 14 amino acids. The CDR3 here is CASSPTSATYEQYF. The CDR3 DNA follows: TGTGCCAGCAGTCCTACTAGCGCGACCTACGAGCAGTACTTC.

This chain joins TRBV7-2 and TRBJ2-7; D gene uncertain. CDR3 size: 18 residues. CDR1 and CDR2 from the germline V gene are SGHTA and FQGNSA. Trimming cost V 1 base and J 2 bases, with 21 bases left between them. The chain's CDR3 is CASSLVVGQVNRAYEQYF. As DNA, the CDR3 is TGTGCCAGCAGCTTAGTGGTAGGGCAGGTCAACCGTGCCTACGAGCAGTACTTC.

This chain connects TRBV6-6 to TRBJ2-7; D is perhaps TRBD2 (5 bases). This CDR3 has 16 residues. The ends were cut back, 5 bases at V and 1 base at J, with 18 bases in the middle. Germline values: CDR1 MNHNY, CDR2 SVGAGI (reference sequence). The CDR3 DNA is TGTGCCAGCAGTGTTCGTCGAGTAGCGCAATCCTACGAGCAGTACTTC. This sequence encodes CASSVRRVAQSYEQYF.

This clone was observed once. The V and J genes are TRBV7-6 and TRBJ2-5; D is possibly TRBD1 or TRBD2 (5 bases each). Trimming shortened V by 0 bases and J by 4 bases, and 6 bases separated the two germline ends. CDR3 length equals 13 residues. Germline CDR1 reads SGHVS; CDR2 reads FNYEAQ. The CDR3 DNA reads TGTGCCAGCAGCTTAGCGGGGGTAGAGACCCAGTACTTC. Translated: CASSLAGVETQYF.

Remarks on this clone: Germline and junction disagree at one end, which may indicate a read error. This rearrangement joins TRBV9 to TRBJ2-2; D might be TRBD1 (5 bases). The CDR3 consists of 14 residues. Per germline, CDR1 SGDLS and CDR2 YYNGEE. The CDR3 spells CASTVGAHTGELFF. Written as DNA, the CDR3 is TGTGCCAGCACCGTAGGGGCCCACACCGGGGAGCTGTTTTTT.

This clone was detected a few times. V usage is TRBV7-2 and J usage is TRBJ2-2, with TRBD1 identical over 11 bases. The CDR3 contains 15 residues. Germline CDR1 reads SGHTA; CDR2 reads FQGNSA. After removal of 5 bases from V and 6 bases from J, the junction contained 5 bases not matched to a gene. The CDR3 nucleotides are TGTGCCAGCAGCCGGGACAGGGGGTCACCCGGGGAGCTGTTTTTT. Amino acid sequence: CASSRDRGSPGELFF.